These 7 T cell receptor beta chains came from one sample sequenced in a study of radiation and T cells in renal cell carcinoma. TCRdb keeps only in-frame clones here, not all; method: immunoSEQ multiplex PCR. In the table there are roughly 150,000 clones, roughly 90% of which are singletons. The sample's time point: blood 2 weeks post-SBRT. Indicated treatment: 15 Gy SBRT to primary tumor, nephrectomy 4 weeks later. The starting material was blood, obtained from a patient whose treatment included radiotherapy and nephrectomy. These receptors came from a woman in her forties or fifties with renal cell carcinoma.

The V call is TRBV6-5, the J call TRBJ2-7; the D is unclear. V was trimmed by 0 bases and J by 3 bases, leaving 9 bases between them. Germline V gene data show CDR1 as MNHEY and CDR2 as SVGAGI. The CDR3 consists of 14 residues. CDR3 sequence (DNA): TGTGCCAGCAGTTACTCGAGTAACCGCTACGAGCAGTACTTC. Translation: CASSYSSNRYEQYF.

The CDR3 coding sequence is TGTGCCAGCAGTTTATCGTCAGGGGGGTTCCATTCCTACAATGAGCAGTTCTTC. As protein: CASSLSSGGFHSYNEQFF. V and J are TRBV27 and TRBJ2-1, with D maybe TRBD1 (7 bases). CDR1 is MNHEY and CDR2 is SMNVEV in the germline V gene (reference sequence). Between the trimmed V and J ends, which lost 0 bases and 1 base, there was a span of 16 bases. The length of the CDR3 is 18 residues.

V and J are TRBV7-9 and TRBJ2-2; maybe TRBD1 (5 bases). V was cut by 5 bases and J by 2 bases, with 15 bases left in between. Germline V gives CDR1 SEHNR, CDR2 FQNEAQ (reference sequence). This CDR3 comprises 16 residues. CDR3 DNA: TGTGCCAGCAGCCCCCGAGAAGGGGAAAACACCGGGGAGCTGTTTTTT. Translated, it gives CASSPREGENTGELFF.

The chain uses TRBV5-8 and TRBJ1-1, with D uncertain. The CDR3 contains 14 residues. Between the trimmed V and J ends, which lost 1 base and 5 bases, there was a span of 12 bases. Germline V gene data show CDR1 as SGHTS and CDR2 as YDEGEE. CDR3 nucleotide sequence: TGTGCCAGCAGCTTGAGACAAAGTGGGACTGAAGCTTTCTTT. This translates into CASSLRQSGTEAFF.

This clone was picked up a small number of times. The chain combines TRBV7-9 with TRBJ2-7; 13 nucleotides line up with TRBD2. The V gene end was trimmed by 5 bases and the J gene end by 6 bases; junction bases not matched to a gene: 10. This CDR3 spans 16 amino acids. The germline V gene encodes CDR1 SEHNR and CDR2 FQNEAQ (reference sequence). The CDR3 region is CASSPTSGGVVVEQYF. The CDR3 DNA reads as TGTGCCAGCAGCCCCACTAGCGGGGGGGTGGTAGTCGAGCAGTACTTC. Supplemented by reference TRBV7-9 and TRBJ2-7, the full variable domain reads DTGVSQNPRHKITKRGQNVTFRCDPISEHNRLYWYRQTLGQGPEFLTYFQNEAQLEKSRLLSDRFSAERPKGSFSTLEIQRTEQGDSAMYLCASSPTSGGVVVEQYFGPGTRLTVT.

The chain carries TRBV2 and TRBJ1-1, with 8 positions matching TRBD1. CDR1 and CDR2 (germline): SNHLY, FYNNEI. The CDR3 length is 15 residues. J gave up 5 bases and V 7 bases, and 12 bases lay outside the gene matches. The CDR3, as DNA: TGTGCCAGCATTATACCGCAGGGGGCAGGTACTGAAGCTTTCTTT. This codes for CASIIPQGAGTEAFF.

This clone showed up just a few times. DNA of the CDR3: TGTGCCAGCAGTATGACAGGGGGCGATGGAAACACCATATATTTT. Its protein is CASSMTGGDGNTIYF. This chain joins TRBV6-6 and TRBJ1-3; TRBD1 agrees at 10 bases. The germline CDR1 and CDR2 sequences are MNHNY and SVGAGI (reference sequence). CDR3 length: 15 residues. With V trimmed by 5 bases and J by 3 bases, 4 bases remained unmatched.